This is a list of T cell receptor beta chains from one sample in a study of blood T cell repertoires in COVID-19. The data were produced by immunoSEQ multiplex PCR, yet TCRdb's version contains in-frame clones alone and is incomplete. The sample consists of 450,000 to 500,000 clones, approximately 90% of them appearing once. The sequenced sample consisted of PBMCs or T cells enriched from blood (not recorded which). These TCRs come from a woman in her fifties or sixties who had recovered from COVID-19. CDR3s include the opening cysteine and the closing phenylalanine or tryptophan. The D gene is left open where the match is weak. Clone size is stated in some rows and not others, as once, few, many or a class when expanded.

>.|15|TRBV5-1|TRBD1|TRBJ1-4
CASSPAGQGNEKLFF
TGCGCCAGCAGCCCGGCGGGACAGGGGAATGAAAAACTGTTTTTT
>once|12|TRBV10-2|TRBD2|TRBJ2-5
CASSVGGETQYF
TGCGCCAGCAGTGTGGGGGGGGAGACCCAGTACTTC
>.|15|TRBV7-9|TRBD1|TRBJ2-2
CASSLSDRDTGELFF
TGTGCCAGCAGCTTAAGTGACAGGGACACCGGGGAGCTGTTTTTT
>few|15|TRBV6-2/TRBV6-3|.|TRBJ2-1
CASSLPGQGTNEQFF
TGTGCCAGCAGTTTACCGGGACAAGGAACCAATGAGCAGTTCTTC
>.|16|TRBV4-1|TRBD1|TRBJ1-6
CASSQWTGAYNSPLHF
TGCGCCAGCAGCCAATGGACAGGGGCCTATAATTCACCCCTCCACTTT
>.|15|TRBV12-5|TRBD1|TRBJ1-1
CASGSGQGMNTEAFF
TGTGCTAGTGGTTCGGGACAGGGCATGAACACTGAAGCTTTCTTT
>.|17|TRBV7-9|.|TRBJ1-2
CASSLSYPGIPNYGYTF
TGTGCCAGCAGCTTAAGCTACCCAGGGATCCCTAACTATGGCTACACCTTC
>.|16|TRBV4-1|.|TRBJ1-4
CASSQVGAGLVEKLFF
TGCGCCAGCAGCCAAGTAGGGGCAGGGCTAGTTGAAAAACTGTTTTTT
>once|14|TRBV5-1|.|TRBJ2-7
CASSLVTGSYEQYF
TGCGCCAGCAGCTTGGTGACAGGTTCCTACGAGCAGTACTTC
>.|13|TRBV12-5|TRBD1|TRBJ1-2
CASGRTGQGGYTF
TGTGCTAGTGGCCGGACAGGGCAAGGGGGCTACACCTTC
>.|12|TRBV6-4|TRBD1|TRBJ1-4
CASSGQGGKLFF
TGTGCCAGCAGTGGACAGGGTGGAAAACTGTTTTTT
>.|17|TRBV9|TRBD2|TRBJ2-2
CASSVLAGGWNTGELFF
TGTGCCAGCAGCGTATTAGCGGGGGGCTGGAACACCGGGGAGCTGTTTTTT
>.|17|TRBV7-9|TRBD1|TRBJ2-7
CASSLGTGGAFSYEQYF
TGTGCCAGCAGCCTCGGGACAGGGGGTGCTTTCTCCTACGAGCAGTACTTC
>.|14|TRBV18|TRBD1|TRBJ2-1
CASSPPGQGHEQFF
TGTGCCAGCTCACCCCCGGGACAGGGGCATGAGCAGTTCTTC
>.|17|TRBV15|.|TRBJ2-4
CATSRAAGRMGKNIQYF
TGTGCCACCAGCAGAGCCGCAGGGAGGATGGGCAAAAACATTCAGTACTTC
>.|15|TRBV6-5|TRBD1|TRBJ1-5
CASRPGQGSSQPQHF
TGTGCCAGCAGACCGGGACAGGGATCCAGTCAGCCCCAGCATTTT
>.|13|TRBV3-1/TRBV3-2|.|TRBJ2-1
CASSHAGNNEQFF
TGTGCCAGCAGCCATGCCGGGAACAATGAGCAGTTCTTC
>.|14|TRBV5-1|.|TRBJ1-2
CASSLATGNYGYTF
TGCGCCAGCAGCTTGGCCACAGGGAACTATGGCTACACCTTC
>once|16|TRBV6-5|TRBD1|TRBJ1-3
CASSYSGTGSGNTIYF
TGTGCCAGCAGTTACTCGGGGACAGGCTCTGGAAACACCATATATTTT
>.|15|TRBV24-1|TRBD1|TRBJ2-3
CATSAFGQGKDTQYF
TGTGCCACCAGTGCCTTTGGACAGGGAAAAGATACGCAGTATTTT
>.|13|TRBV12-3/TRBV12-4|.|TRBJ1-1
CASSPGHSAEAFF
TGTGCCAGCAGTCCCGGACATAGTGCTGAAGCTTTCTTT
>once|16|TRBV6-5|TRBD1|TRBJ2-7
CASSYLIGTGRNEQYF
TGTGCCAGCAGTTACTTGATTGGGACAGGGAGGAACGAGCAGTACTTC
>many|14|TRBV7-9|.|TRBJ1-2
CASSFGGQNYGYTF
TGTGCCAGCAGCTTTGGCGGACAAAACTATGGCTACACCTTC
>.|15|TRBV19|.|TRBJ1-2
CASSPSSPQNYGYTF
TGTGCCAGTAGTCCCAGTTCCCCACAGAACTATGGCTACACCTTC
>.|13|TRBV29-1|TRBD1|TRBJ1-4
CSVRTGGSAKLFF
TGCAGCGTCCGGACAGGGGGGTCCGCAAAACTGTTTTTT
>.|15|TRBV24-1|TRBD1|TRBJ2-7
CATSDSGTGTYEQYF
TGTGCCACCAGTGATTCCGGGACAGGAACCTACGAGCAGTACTTC
>.|14|TRBV10-2|.|TRBJ2-4
CASSDSRAENIQYF
TGCGCCAGCAGTGATAGCAGGGCCGAGAACATTCAGTACTTC
>.|11|TRBV2|.|TRBJ2-1
CASSIRLEQFF
TGTGCCAGCAGTATCAGGCTAGAGCAGTTCTTC
>.|14|TRBV2|TRBD1|TRBJ2-1
CASSEGQGANEQFF
TGTGCCAGCAGTGAAGGACAGGGGGCGAATGAGCAGTTCTTC
>.|14|TRBV2|TRBD2|TRBJ2-7
CASSDSGGIYEQYF
TGTGCCAGCAGCGATAGCGGGGGGATCTACGAGCAGTACTTC
>.|17|TRBV19|.|TRBJ1-2
CASNRADIGSLNYGYTF
TGTGCCAGTAACAGGGCGGACATTGGGTCCCTTAACTATGGCTACACCTTC
>once|13|TRBV5-5|TRBD1|TRBJ1-2
CASSSQGGYGYTF
TGTGCCAGCAGCTCACAGGGGGGCTATGGCTACACCTTC
>.|15|TRBV28|.|TRBJ1-5
CASSLLGQTNQPQHF
TGTGCCAGCAGTCTCCTGGGACAAACCAATCAGCCCCAGCATTTT
>.|13|TRBV19|.|TRBJ2-5
CASSDSAQETQYF
TGTGCCAGTAGTGATTCAGCGCAAGAGACCCAGTACTTC
>.|15|TRBV28|.|TRBJ1-5
CASSRSRGSNQPQHF
TGTGCCAGCAGCCGAAGCAGGGGAAGCAATCAGCCCCAGCATTTT
>.|15|TRBV5-6|TRBD2|TRBJ2-3
CASSLGTSGLDTQYF
TGTGCCAGCAGCTTGGGGACTAGCGGATTGGATACGCAGTATTTT
>.|15|TRBV7-9|TRBD2|TRBJ2-7
CASSLGSGTLREQYF
TGTGCCAGCAGCTTGGGAAGCGGGACCCTGAGGGAGCAGTACTTC
>.|16|TRBV7-8|.|TRBJ2-1
CASSLVGRGSYNEQFF
TGTGCCAGCAGCTTAGTTGGTAGAGGGTCTTACAATGAGCAGTTCTTC
>.|16|TRBV18|.|TRBJ1-3
CASSPPRVSSGNTIYF
TGTGCCAGCTCACCACCCCGCGTGAGCTCTGGAAACACCATATATTTT
>.|14|TRBV2|.|TRBJ1-5
CASGKAAGNQPQHF
TGTGCCAGCGGGAAGGCAGCGGGCAATCAGCCCCAGCATTTT
>.|13|TRBV7-9|.|TRBJ1-1
CASSAPTGLEAFF
TGTGCCAGCAGCGCGCCCACAGGGTTAGAAGCTTTCTTT
>.|13|TRBV5-6|.|TRBJ2-1
CASSFDRGNEQFF
TGTGCCAGCAGCTTTGATAGGGGCAATGAGCAGTTCTTC
>.|14|TRBV28|.|TRBJ2-3
CASSFGGARETQYF
TGTGCCAGCAGTTTTGGAGGGGCTCGGGAGACGCAGTATTTT
>.|15|TRBV13|TRBD2|TRBJ2-1
CASSPGLAGGDEQFF
TGTGCCAGCAGCCCGGGACTAGCGGGGGGTGACGAGCAGTTCTTC
>.|12|TRBV28|.|TRBJ1-1
CASSGGYTEAFF
TGTGCCAGCTCGGGGGGCTATACTGAAGCTTTCTTT
>.|15|TRBV5-1|.|TRBJ1-1
CASSLDIGTYTEAFF
TGCGCCAGCAGCTTGGATATAGGGACTTACACTGAAGCTTTCTTT
>once|12|TRBV29-1|.|TRBJ1-5
CSVVSGKQPQHF
TGCAGCGTTGTGTCAGGGAAACAGCCCCAGCATTTT
>.|15|TRBV6-5|.|TRBJ2-7
CASSYGRGQHYEQYF
TGTGCCAGCAGTTACGGGCGGGGACAGCACTACGAGCAGTACTTC
>.|12|TRBV13|.|TRBJ1-6
CASSLLDSPLHF
TGTGCCAGCAGCCTTCTCGATTCACCCCTCCACTTT
>.|14|TRBV4-1|TRBD1|TRBJ2-7
CASSQWDRGYEQYF
TGCGCCAGCAGCCAATGGGACAGGGGTTACGAGCAGTACTTC
>once|12|TRBV24-1|.|TRBJ1-5
CATSEGSQPQHF
TGTGCCACCAGCGAGGGCAGCCAGCCCCAGCATTTT